This TCR beta chain appears in the sequencing data of a study of T-cell reconstitution after alpha-beta-depleted transplantation in children. This CDR3 is 13 amino acids long. V was pared by 6 bases and J by 4 bases, with 13 bases between. Germline V CDR1 and CDR2: SGHDN, FVKESK. The authors prepared the TCRbeta library with unique molecular identifiers. Via MiXCR, TCRdb re-called the PCR reads, giving one row per CDR3 protein. Of around 110,000 distinct CDR3 sequences detected, around a tenth appear once; the ten largest clones hold nearly 35%. Sequenced here: PBMCs, sampled before TCRalphabeta/CD19-depleted stem cell transplant. This sequence joins TRBV14 and TRBJ2-7; D is unclear. The sequence came from a boy aged 2 to 9 with acute lymphoblastic leukemia, due to receive a stem cell transplant. The CDR3 nucleotides are TGTGCCAGCAGTCCCGGACCCGTTTACGAGCAGTACTTC. Its translation: CASSPGPVYEQYF.